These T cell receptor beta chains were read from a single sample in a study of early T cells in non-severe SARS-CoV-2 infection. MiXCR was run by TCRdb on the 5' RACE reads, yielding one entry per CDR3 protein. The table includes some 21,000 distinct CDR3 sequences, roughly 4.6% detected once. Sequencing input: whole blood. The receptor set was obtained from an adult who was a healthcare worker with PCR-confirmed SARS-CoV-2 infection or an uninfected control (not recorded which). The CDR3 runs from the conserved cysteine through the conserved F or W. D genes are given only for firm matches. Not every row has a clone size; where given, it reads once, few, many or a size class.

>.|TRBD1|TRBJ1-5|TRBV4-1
TGCGCCAGCAGTCTCGACAGGGGGCTCTCTAACCAGCCCCAGCATTTT
CASSLDRGLSNQPQHF
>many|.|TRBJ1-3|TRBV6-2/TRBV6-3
TGTGCCAGCAGTTACGGTGACTCTGGAAACACCATATATTTT
CASSYGDSGNTIYF
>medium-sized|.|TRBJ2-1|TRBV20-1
TGCAGTGCTATCTCCCCACGGGCAAAACAGTTCTTC
CSAISPRAKQFF
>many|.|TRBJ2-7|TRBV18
TGTGCCAGCTCACCAGTTGGCTGGTCCAGCTCCTACGAGCAGTACTTC
CASSPVGWSSSYEQYF
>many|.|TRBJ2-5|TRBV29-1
TGCAGCGCGGGGGGCCGGGACCAGTACTTC
CSAGGRDQYF
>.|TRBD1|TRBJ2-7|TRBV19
TGTGCCAGTAGTATAGGCGGACAGGGACTGGACGAGCAGTACTTC
CASSIGGQGLDEQYF
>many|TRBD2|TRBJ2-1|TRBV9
TGTGCCAGCAGCGTAGTAGCGGGTAGCTCCTACAATGAGCAGTTCTTC
CASSVVAGSSYNEQFF
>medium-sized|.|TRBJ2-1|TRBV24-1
TGTGCCACCAGTCTAACGGGGCGATACAATGAGCAGTTCTTC
CATSLTGRYNEQFF
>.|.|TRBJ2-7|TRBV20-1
TGCAGTGCTAGATCGGAAGGGGGCTACGAGCAGTACTTC
CSARSEGGYEQYF
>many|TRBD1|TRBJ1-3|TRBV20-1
TGCAGTGCTAGAGGCCGGGACAGCAGCTCTGGAAACACCATATATTTT
CSARGRDSSSGNTIYF
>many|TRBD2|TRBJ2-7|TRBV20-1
TGCAGTGCTAGGATGGGAGCGGGGGGCCACGAGCAGTACTTC
CSARMGAGGHEQYF
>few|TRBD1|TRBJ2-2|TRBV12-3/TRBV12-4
TGTGCCAGCAGTTTTAGGGGGCAAGGCGGGGAGCTGTTTTTT
CASSFRGQGGELFF
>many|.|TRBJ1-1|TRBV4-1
TGCGCCAGCAGCCAAGATATTTGGGGCCAAGGGGCCAAAGGGGGCACTGAAGCTTTCTTT
CASSQDIWGQGAKGGTEAFF
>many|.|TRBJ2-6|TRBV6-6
TGTGCCAGCAGTTACTCGGTGACAGCCTCTGGGGCCAACGTCCTGACTTTC
CASSYSVTASGANVLTF
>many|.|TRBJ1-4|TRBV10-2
TGCGCCAGCAGTGCGGCAGGGGTTGTAGAACTGTTTTTT
CASSAAGVVELFF
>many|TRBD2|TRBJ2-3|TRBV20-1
TGCAGTGCAAACTCCCCGGGGGGGATGAGCACAGATACGCAGTATTTT
CSANSPGGMSTDTQYF
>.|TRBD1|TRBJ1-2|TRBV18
TGTGCCAGCTCACGAAACCTACAGGGGGCGGTCTATGGCTACACCTTC
CASSRNLQGAVYGYTF
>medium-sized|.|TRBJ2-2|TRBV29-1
TGCAGCGTTCTATTGGACAGCCTCTTTACCGGGGAGCTGTTTTTT
CSVLLDSLFTGELFF
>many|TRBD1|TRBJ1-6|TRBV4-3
TGCGCCAGCAGCCAAGATGGGACAGAGGGGCGTAGCTCCTATAATTCACCCCTCCACTTT
CASSQDGTEGRSSYNSPLHF
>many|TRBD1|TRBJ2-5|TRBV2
TGTGCCAGCTCGGGCAGGGGGCGAGAGACCCAGTACTTC
CASSGRGRETQYF
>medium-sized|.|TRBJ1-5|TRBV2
TGTGCCAGCAGTTCGGCTCATCGAGTACAGCCCCAGCATTTT
CASSSAHRVQPQHF
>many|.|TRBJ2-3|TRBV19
TGTGCCAGTAGTATTGGTGGGGTGACAGATACGCAGTATTTT
CASSIGGVTDTQYF
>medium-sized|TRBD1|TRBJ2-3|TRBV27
TGTGCCAGCAGTTCCGGGACAGGGCACACAGATACGCAGTATTTT
CASSSGTGHTDTQYF
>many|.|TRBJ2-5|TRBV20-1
TGCAGTGCTAGAACGGGGGGCTTCAACCGTCAGACCCAGTACTTC
CSARTGGFNRQTQYF
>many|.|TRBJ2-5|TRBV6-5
TGTGCCAGCAGTTACTCGGGGATTTCGGTGGAGACCCAGTACTTC
CASSYSGISVETQYF
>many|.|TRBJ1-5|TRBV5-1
TGCGCCAGCAGCCCCGGACTGAACCCTTATCAGCCCCAGCATTTT
CASSPGLNPYQPQHF
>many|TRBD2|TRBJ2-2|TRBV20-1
TGCAGTGCTAGAGATCTAGCGGGGGCCACCGGGGAGCTGTTTTTT
CSARDLAGATGELFF
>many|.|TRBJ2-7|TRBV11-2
TGTGCCAGCAGCCCGGACGGTATCTCCTACGAGCAGTACTTC
CASSPDGISYEQYF
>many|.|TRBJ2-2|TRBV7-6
TGTGCCAGCAGCTTAGGACCACTACCTGCCGGGGAGCTGTTTTTT
CASSLGPLPAGELFF
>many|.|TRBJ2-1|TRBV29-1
TGCAGCGGAAGGTTCGGGAGCTCCTACAATGAGCAGTTCTTC
CSGRFGSSYNEQFF
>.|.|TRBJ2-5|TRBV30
TGTGCCTGGAGTAGGAGCCGCGGAATTGGAGAGACCCAGTACTTC
CAWSRSRGIGETQYF
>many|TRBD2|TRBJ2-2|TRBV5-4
TGTGCCAGCAGACCGGGGGGGGGCTGGAACACCGGGGAGCTGTTTTTT
CASRPGGGWNTGELFF
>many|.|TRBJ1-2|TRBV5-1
TGCGCCAGCAGCTTGGCCTTTCAGGGGAATGGCTACACCTTC
CASSLAFQGNGYTF
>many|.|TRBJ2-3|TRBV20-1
TGCAGTGCTAGAGTCCTTGGTGCCGATACGCAGTATTTT
CSARVLGADTQYF
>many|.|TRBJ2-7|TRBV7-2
TGTGCCAGCAGCGTACGGACAGCCACCTACGAGCAGTACTTC
CASSVRTATYEQYF
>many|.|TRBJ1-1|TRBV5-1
TGCGCCAGCAGCTGGGCCCAGGGTGCCATGAACACTGAAGCTTTCTTT
CASSWAQGAMNTEAFF
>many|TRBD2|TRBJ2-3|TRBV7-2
TGTGCCAGCAGCTTAGATACGGGGGGAGGGGCAGATACGCAGTATTTT
CASSLDTGGGADTQYF
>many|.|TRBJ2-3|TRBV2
TGTGCCAGCAGTCTAGGCGTCACAGATACGCAGTATTTT
CASSLGVTDTQYF
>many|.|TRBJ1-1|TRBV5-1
TGCGCCAGCAGCGAGGGGACGGCAATGAACACTGAAGCTTTCTTT
CASSEGTAMNTEAFF
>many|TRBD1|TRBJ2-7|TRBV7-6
TGTGCCAGCAGCTTCGGGTTTAGACAGGGTGACGAGCAGTACTTC
CASSFGFRQGDEQYF
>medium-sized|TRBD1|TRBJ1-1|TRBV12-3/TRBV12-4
TGTGCCAGCAGTTCTGGGGTCCCCGGGACAGCAGAAGCTTTCTTT
CASSSGVPGTAEAFF